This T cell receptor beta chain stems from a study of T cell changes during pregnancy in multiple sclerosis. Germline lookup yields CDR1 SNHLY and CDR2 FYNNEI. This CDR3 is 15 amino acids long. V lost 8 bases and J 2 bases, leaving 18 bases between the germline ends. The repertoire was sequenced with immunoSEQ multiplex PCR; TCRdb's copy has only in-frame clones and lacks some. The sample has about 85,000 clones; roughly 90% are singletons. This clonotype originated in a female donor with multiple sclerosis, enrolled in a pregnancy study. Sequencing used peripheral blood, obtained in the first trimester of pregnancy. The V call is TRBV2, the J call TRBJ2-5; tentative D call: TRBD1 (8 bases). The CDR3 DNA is TGTGCCAGCGGAAAACAGGGGGGGAAACAAGAGACCCAGTACTTC. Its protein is CASGKQGGKQETQYF.